The 20 T cell receptor beta chains below come from one sample, sequenced in a study of PD-1 blockade in classical Hodgkin lymphoma. Repertoires were generated with immunoSEQ multiplex PCR, while TCRdb's copy carries only in-frame clones and drops some. Of some 150,000 clones listed, about four fifths were seen once; the top ten hold 7.5% to 9.5%. With no exception, relapse followed autologous stem cell transplantation in all patients, and brentuximab vedotin exposure varied. The specimen comprised peripheral blood mononuclear cells (PBMCs), sampled before the second cycle of nivolumab. The receptor source for this set is a human donor with classical Hodgkin lymphoma.

This clone appeared a few times. This sequence joins TRBV4-2 and TRBJ1-2; no clear D gene. Germline loops: CDR1 LGHNA, CDR2 YNFKEQ. This CDR3 is 15 amino acids long. The V and J ends lost 0 bases and 4 bases respectively, with 12 bases between them. This CDR3 reads CASSQEELGGYGYTF. Here the CDR3 DNA reads TGTGCCAGCAGCCAAGAGGAATTGGGTGGCTATGGCTACACCTTC.

This chain links TRBV11-3 with TRBJ2-1; maybe TRBD1 (5 bases). The ends were cut back, 0 bases at V and 9 bases at J, with 15 bases in the middle. The CDR3 runs to 15 residues. Germline CDR1 and CDR2: SGHNT and YENEEA. The DNA for the CDR3 is TGTGCCAGCAGCTTAGATAGGGGCCTTCAAGGTGAGCAGTTCTTC. Its protein is CASSLDRGLQGEQFF.

V gene TRBV9 combines with J gene TRBJ2-7; D is possibly TRBD1 or TRBD2 (6 bases each). Germline CDR1 reads SGDLS; CDR2 reads YYNGEE. The CDR3 has 14 amino acids. V was trimmed by 0 bases and J by 0 bases, leaving 7 bases between them. CDR3 coding DNA: TGTGCCAGCAGCGTAGAGGGGGGCTCCTACGAGCAGTACTTC. It codes for CASSVEGGSYEQYF.

This clone was found once. The chain joins TRBV25-1 to TRBJ2-5; D ambiguous. The CDR3 sequence is 12 residues long. V shed 3 bases and J shed 5 bases, with 7 bases lying between them. Per the germline V gene, CDR1 is MGHDK and CDR2 is SYGVNS. CDR3 sequence: CASSDPWETQYF. CDR3 sequence (DNA): TGTGCCAGCAGTGACCCCTGGGAGACCCAGTACTTC.

At least ten counts were recorded for this clone. The chain carries TRBV7-9 and TRBJ1-2; TRBD1 matches 10 bases. This CDR3 has 16 residues. With V trimmed by 5 bases and J by 5 bases, 11 bases remained unmatched. CDR1 and CDR2 from the germline V gene are SEHNR and FQNEAQ (reference sequence). CDR3 bases: TGTGCCAGCAGCAAGACAGGGGGCGGGCGCCTATATGGCTACACCTTC. This gives the protein CASSKTGGGRLYGYTF.

The V gene is TRBV7-2, the J gene TRBJ2-7; D is ambiguous. The germline V gene has CDR1 SGHTA and CDR2 FQGNSA. CDR3 length equals 14 residues. V lost 5 bases to trimming and J lost 3 bases, with 14 bases between them. CDR3 sequence reads: CASSEDLVGYEQYF. In DNA, the CDR3 is TGTGCCAGCAGCGAAGACCTAGTCGGCTACGAGCAGTACTTC.

The V call is TRBV28, the J call TRBJ1-2; D is perhaps TRBD1 (5 bases). The CDR3 loop spans 15 amino acids. V was trimmed by 5 bases and J by 2 bases, leaving 15 bases between them. Per the germline V gene, CDR1 is MDHEN and CDR2 is SYDVKM. The CDR3 sequence: CASSPRGEENYGYTF. The CDR3 DNA reads as TGTGCCAGCAGTCCTAGAGGGGAGGAAAACTATGGCTACACCTTC.

The chain has TRBV10-3 and TRBJ1-1; TRBD1 matches 8 bases. V dropped 5 bases and J dropped 1; count of bases not matched to a gene: 3. Germline V gene lookup returns CDR1 ENHRY and CDR2 SYGVKD. This CDR3 has 14 residues. CDR3: CAISTDRANTEAFF. Written as DNA, the CDR3 is TGTGCCATCAGTACGGACAGGGCGAACACTGAAGCTTTCTTT.

The chain links TRBV7-3 to TRBJ2-1, with TRBD2 matching over 14 bases. V shed 4 bases, J shed 9 bases, and the junction held 5 bases outside the gene matches. Germline lookup yields CDR1 SGHTA and CDR2 FQGTGA. There are 15 residues in the CDR3. CDR3 residues: CASSSGTSGSGEQFF. Here the CDR3 DNA reads TGTGCCAGCAGCTCGGGGACTAGCGGGAGCGGTGAGCAGTTCTTC. Looking up the rest from reference TRBV7-3 and TRBJ2-1 gives the full variable domain: GAGVSQTPSNKVTEKGKYVELRCDPISGHTALYWYRQSLGQGPEFLIYFQGTGAADDSGLPNDRFFAVRPEGSVSTLKIQRTERGDSAVYLCASSSGTSGSGEQFFGPGTRLTVL.

V is TRBV7-2 and J is TRBJ2-1; D could derive from TRBD1 or TRBD2 (5 bases each). The ends were cut back, 5 bases at V and 1 base at J, with 12 bases in the middle. The germline gives CDR1 SGHTA, CDR2 FQGNSA. The CDR3 runs 15 residues. The CDR3 DNA follows: TGTGCCAGCAGCCCAACCTGGGGGTCCTACAATGAGCAGTTCTTC. This sequence encodes CASSPTWGSYNEQFF. Using reference TRBV7-2 and TRBJ2-1 for the parts outside the CDR3, the full variable domain is GAGVSQSPSNKVTEKGKDVELRCDPISGHTALYWYRQSLGQGLEFLIYFQGNSAPDKSGLPSDRFSAERTGGSVSTLTIQRTQQEDSAVYLCASSPTWGSYNEQFFGPGTRLTVL.

This clone has more than one count but fewer than ten. CDR3 nucleotide sequence: TGTGCCAGCAGCCCACAGGAAGAGACCCAGTACTTC. This translates into CASSPQEETQYF. The chain combines TRBV6-5 with TRBJ2-5, with D possibly being TRBD1 (5 bases). V lost 6 bases to trimming and J lost 3 bases, with 8 bases between them. CDR1 is MNHEY and CDR2 is SVGAGI in the germline V gene. This CDR3 is 12 amino acids long.

This clone occurred a few times. The chain carries TRBV11-3 and TRBJ2-3; D is perhaps TRBD1 or TRBD2 (5 bases each). This CDR3 comprises 14 residues. Germline V gene sequence: CDR1 SGHNT, CDR2 YENEEA. V gave up 1 base and J gave up 0 bases, with 5 bases separating them. The CDR3 reads CASSLGGSTDTQYF. The DNA of the CDR3 is TGTGCCAGCAGCTTAGGGGGGAGCACAGATACGCAGTATTTT.

The rearrangement links TRBV2 to TRBJ2-3; D assignment may be TRBD1 or TRBD2 (5 bases each). This CDR3 has 14 residues. The V end lost 6 bases, the J end lost 0 bases, and 10 bases lay between the germline ends. The germline gives CDR1 SNHLY, CDR2 FYNNEI. CDR3 sequence reads: CASSPGDSTDTQYF. The CDR3 region has the DNA TGTGCCAGCAGCCCCGGGGACAGCACAGATACGCAGTATTTT. Based on the CDR3 plus reference TRBV2 and TRBJ2-3, the full variable domain is EPEVTQTPSHQVTQMGQEVILRCVPISNHLYFYWYRQILGQKVEFLVSFYNNEISEKSEIFDDQFSVERPDGSNFTLKIRSTKLEDSAMYFCASSPGDSTDTQYFGPGTRLTVL.

The chain recombines TRBV18 with TRBJ1-2, with D hard to call. Germline values: CDR1 KGHSH, CDR2 LQKENI. The CDR3 sequence is 14 residues long. The ends were cut back, 3 bases at V and 1 base at J, with 9 bases in the middle. The CDR3 nucleotides are TGTGCCAGCTCACCCCGGACGGATAACTATGGCTACACCTTC. This sequence encodes CASSPRTDNYGYTF.

V gene TRBV7-2 combines with J gene TRBJ2-7, with a weak D call TRBD1 (7 bases). Trimming took off 5 bases at V and 0 bases at J, with 14 bases between the two ends. The CDR3 contains 15 residues. The germline V gene encodes CDR1 SGHTA and CDR2 FQGNSA. The CDR3 bases are TGTGCCAGCAGCCGCGGGACAGAGTTCTCCTACGAGCAGTACTTC. Amino acid sequence: CASSRGTEFSYEQYF. Together with reference TRBV7-2 and TRBJ2-7, the CDR3 gives the full variable domain: GAGVSQSPSNKVTEKGKDVELRCDPISGHTALYWYRQSLGQGLEFLIYFQGNSAPDKSGLPSDRFSAERTGGSVSTLTIQRTQQEDSAVYLCASSRGTEFSYEQYFGPGTRLTVT.

This chain joins TRBV5-4 and TRBJ2-1; TRBD2 aligns across 8 bases. The germline V gene has CDR1 SGHNT and CDR2 YYREEE (reference sequence). CDR3 length: 16 amino acids. With V trimmed by 1 base and J by 7 bases, 10 bases remained unmatched. CDR3 sequence (DNA): TGTGCCAGCAGCTTGCCCGGGACTAGTGAAATTAATGAGCAGTTCTTC. Translated, it gives CASSLPGTSEINEQFF.

This clone was observed many times. The chain carries TRBV9 and TRBJ1-2; D may be TRBD1 (5 bases). Germline assignment: CDR1 SGDLS and CDR2 YYNGEE. The CDR3 covers 16 residues. V was pared by 0 bases and J by 5 bases, with 17 bases between. CDR3 residues: CASSVGSARVGYGYTF. CDR3 coding DNA: TGTGCCAGCAGCGTAGGTTCGGCCAGGGTGGGTTATGGCTACACCTTC.

The J gene is TRBJ2-7, the V gene TRBV30, with 11 bases fitting TRBD2. CDR1 and CDR2 (germline): GTSNPN, SVGIG (reference sequence). V was pared by 5 bases and J by 3 bases, with 3 bases of the junction left unmatched. CDR3 length equals 13 residues. This chain's CDR3 is CAWDGTSGYEQYF. As DNA, the CDR3 is TGTGCCTGGGACGGGACTAGCGGCTACGAGCAGTACTTC.

V and J are TRBV28 and TRBJ1-1, with D unresolved. V was shortened by 10 bases and J by 8 bases, with 8 bases between the two germline ends. The CDR3 length is 9 residues. Germline lookup yields CDR1 MDHEN and CDR2 SYDVKM. CDR3 region: CAIGREAFF. The CDR3 DNA follows: TGTGCCATTGGACGGGAAGCTTTCTTT.

CDR3: CASSATGDSPLHF. The CDR3 DNA reads TGTGCCAGCAGCGCTACAGGGGACTCACCCCTCCACTTT. V gene TRBV7-9 combines with J gene TRBJ1-6, with 7 bases matching TRBD1. The length of the CDR3 is 13 residues. In germline, CDR1 is SEHNR, CDR2 FQNEAQ (reference sequence). Trimming at V came to 5 bases and at J to 10 bases, leaving 5 bases not matched to a gene.